The 13 T cell receptor beta chains listed next were all sequenced from one sample in a study of CD8+CD57+ T cells in acquired aplastic anemia. The use of genomic DNA as template underpinned the TCR beta VDJ and CDR3 profiling. TCRdb re-derived calls from the reads in MiXCR, one entry per CDR3 protein. The sample shows around 170,000 distinct CDR3 sequences, just under 50% of them seen only once. Individuals selected for sequencing had exhibited CD8+CD57+ cell expansion on flow cytometry. The sequenced material came from sorted CD4+, CD8+, or CD8+CD57+ T cells (not recorded which) from PBMCs. These receptors originate from a human donor with aplastic anemia.

The CDR3 loop is CAWSVPGQGARGYTF. In DNA form, the CDR3 reads TGTGCCTGGAGTGTCCCGGGACAGGGGGCTAGGGGCTACACCTTC. The chain carries TRBV30 and TRBJ1-2, with 12 bases matching TRBD1. V was clipped by 0 bases and J by 8 bases; unmatched bases: 7. The CDR3 is made up of 15 amino acids. The germline V gene encodes CDR1 GTSNPN and CDR2 SVGIG (reference sequence).

This clonotype was seen many times. The chain has TRBV6-2 or TRBV6-3 and TRBJ2-3; D is unclear. Germline CDR1 reads MNHEY; CDR2 reads SVGEGT. V was clipped by 5 bases and J by 5 bases, with 14 bases between them. This CDR3 is 14 amino acids long. The CDR3 DNA sequence: TGTGCCAGCAGTCCTCGAGGCCCGCGAGATACGCAGTATTTT. Translating gives CASSPRGPRDTQYF.

This clonotype was observed at least ten times. V and J are TRBV6-1 and TRBJ2-7; TRBD1 is a possible D gene (8 bases). Deletions cut 6 bases from V and 9 bases from J, with 24 bases between. Germline V CDR1 and CDR2: MNHNS, SASEGT. This CDR3 spans 15 amino acids. CDR3 amino acids: CASRGGDRTLRWQYF. CDR3 nucleotide sequence: TGTGCCAGCAGGGGAGGGGACAGGACCCTACGATGGCAGTACTTC.

This sequence joins TRBV2 and TRBJ1-1; no clear D gene. The CDR3 runs to 14 residues. Deletions cut 7 bases from V and 1 base from J, with 13 bases between. Per germline, CDR1 SNHLY and CDR2 FYNNEI. CDR3 sequence (DNA): TGTGCCAGCAATTCATGGTCGGCGAACACTGAAGCTTTCTTT. Amino acids: CASNSWSANTEAFF.

This rearrangement joins TRBV15 to TRBJ2-1; a possible D gene is TRBD1 (5 bases). V dropped 0 bases and J dropped 5 bases, with 14 bases sitting between them. Per germline, CDR1 LNHNV and CDR2 YYDKDF (reference sequence). The CDR3 spans 16 residues. The CDR3 here is CATSRDGRGGDNEQFF. As DNA, the CDR3 is TGTGCCACCAGCAGAGATGGAAGGGGCGGTGACAATGAGCAGTTCTTC.

This clonotype was recorded many times. The rearrangement uses TRBV4-3 and TRBJ1-1; D unresolved. There are 13 residues in the CDR3. V dropped 4 bases and J dropped 0 bases, with 6 bases sitting between them. Germline CDR1 LGHNA, CDR2 YSLEER. The CDR3 DNA reads TGCGCCAGCAGCCGGATAATGAACACTGAAGCTTTCTTT. Its translation is CASSRIMNTEAFF.

The chain combines TRBV7-8 with TRBJ2-3; D tentatively fits TRBD1 or TRBD2 (6 bases each). Germline CDR1 SGHVS, CDR2 FQNEAQ. The CDR3 has 15 amino acids. V was trimmed by 2 bases and J by 4 bases, leaving 13 bases between them. DNA of the CDR3: TGTGCCAGCAGCTTAATCGGGGGCGGGGCAGATACGCAGTATTTT. This codes for CASSLIGGGADTQYF.

This chain uses TRBV4-2 with TRBJ2-1, with 8 bases aligning to TRBD2. The CDR3 has 16 residues. Germline V gene data show CDR1 as LGHNA and CDR2 as YNFKEQ. Trimming at V came to 0 bases and at J to 3 bases, leaving 4 bases not matched to a gene. This chain's CDR3 is CASSQDWLAGYNEQFF. The CDR3 DNA reads TGTGCCAGCAGCCAAGACTGGCTAGCGGGCTACAATGAGCAGTTCTTC.

The chain carries TRBV7-3 and TRBJ2-2, with no clear D. The germline V gene has CDR1 SGHTA and CDR2 FQGTGA. Trimming took 4 bases from V and 1 from J, leaving 7 bases between them. The length of the CDR3 is 14 residues. The CDR3 coding sequence is TGTGCCAGCAGCTCGATCATGAACACCGGGGAGCTGTTTTTT. Its protein product is CASSSIMNTGELFF. Full variable domain (missing parts from reference TRBV7-3 and TRBJ2-2): GAGVSQTPSNKVTEKGKYVELRCDPISGHTALYWYRQSLGQGPEFLIYFQGTGAADDSGLPNDRFFAVRPEGSVSTLKIQRTERGDSAVYLCASSSIMNTGELFFGEGSRLTVL.

V is TRBV7-9 and J is TRBJ1-5; 7 nucleotides align to TRBD1. Per germline, CDR1 SEHNR and CDR2 FQNEAQ (reference sequence). The CDR3 is 15 amino acids. Trimming took 9 bases from V and 3 from J; bases not matched to a gene: 11. CDR3 coding DNA: TGTGCCAGTAGCCGAACGACAGGGTCCAATCAGCCCCAGCATTTT. Translation: CASSRTTGSNQPQHF.

This clonotype was seen ten or more times. V is TRBV24-1 and J is TRBJ2-7; no firm D call. This CDR3 is built from 13 residues. Germline CDR1 and CDR2: KGHDR and SFDVKD. The germline V and J ends were trimmed by 1 base and 7 bases, with 10 bases remaining between them. CDR3 nucleotides: TGTGCCACCAGTGATTTTCCCCCCGGGGAGCAGTACTTC. This translates into CATSDFPPGEQYF.

This clonotype has a count of ten or more. The chain combines TRBV7-2 with TRBJ2-6; a weak D match, TRBD2 (6 bases). Germline assignment: CDR1 SGHTA and CDR2 FQGNSA. The CDR3 is 15 residues long. The V gene lost 5 bases and the J gene lost 4 bases, with 12 bases spanning the gap. CDR3 in DNA: TGTGCCAGCAGCCCTGTCGGGAGCGGGGCCAACGTCCTGACTTTC. Translation: CASSPVGSGANVLTF.

This clonotype was found a few times. A read error may account for a junction end that differs from germline. The chain links TRBV10-3 to TRBJ2-3, with 8 nucleotides matching TRBD2. The CDR3 spans 16 residues. From germline, CDR1 is ENHRY and CDR2 SYGVKD. The CDR3 sequence: CATSDPTAGAVDTQYF. In DNA, the CDR3 is TGTGCCACCAGTGACCCCACAGCGGGGGCCGTAGATACGCAGTATTTT.